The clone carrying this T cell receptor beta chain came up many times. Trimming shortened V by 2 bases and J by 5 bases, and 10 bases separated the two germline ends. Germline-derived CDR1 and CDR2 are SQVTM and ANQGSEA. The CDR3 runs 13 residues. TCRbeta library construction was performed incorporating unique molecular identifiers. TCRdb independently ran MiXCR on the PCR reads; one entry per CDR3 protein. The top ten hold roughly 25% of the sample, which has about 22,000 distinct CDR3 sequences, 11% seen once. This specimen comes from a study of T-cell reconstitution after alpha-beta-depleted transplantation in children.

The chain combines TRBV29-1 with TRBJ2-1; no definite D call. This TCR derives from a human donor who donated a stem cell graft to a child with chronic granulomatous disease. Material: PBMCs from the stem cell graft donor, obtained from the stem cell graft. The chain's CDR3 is CSVESVSNNEQFF. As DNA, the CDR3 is TGCAGCGTTGAATCCGTCTCTAACAATGAGCAGTTCTTC.